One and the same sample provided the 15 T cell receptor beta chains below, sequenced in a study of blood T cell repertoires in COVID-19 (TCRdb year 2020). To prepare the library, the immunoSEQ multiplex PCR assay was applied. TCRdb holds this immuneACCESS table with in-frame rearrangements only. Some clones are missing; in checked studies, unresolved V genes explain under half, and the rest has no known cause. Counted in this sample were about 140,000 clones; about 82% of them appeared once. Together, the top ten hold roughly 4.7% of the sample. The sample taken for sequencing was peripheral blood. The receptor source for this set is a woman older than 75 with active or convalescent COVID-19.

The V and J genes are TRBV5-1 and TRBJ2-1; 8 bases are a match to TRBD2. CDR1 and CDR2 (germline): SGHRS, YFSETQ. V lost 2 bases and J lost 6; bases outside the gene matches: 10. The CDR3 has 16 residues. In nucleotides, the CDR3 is TGCGCCAGCAGCTTAGTAGCGGGGCCCGGTATCAATGAGCAGTTCTTC. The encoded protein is CASSLVAGPGINEQFF.

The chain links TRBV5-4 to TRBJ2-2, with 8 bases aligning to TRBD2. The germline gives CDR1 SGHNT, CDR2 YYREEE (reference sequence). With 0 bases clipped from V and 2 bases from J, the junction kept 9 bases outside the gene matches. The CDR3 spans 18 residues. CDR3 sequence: CASSLGGTRPFNTGELFF. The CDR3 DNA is TGTGCCAGCAGCTTGGGGGGGACTAGACCTTTTAACACCGGGGAGCTGTTTTTT.

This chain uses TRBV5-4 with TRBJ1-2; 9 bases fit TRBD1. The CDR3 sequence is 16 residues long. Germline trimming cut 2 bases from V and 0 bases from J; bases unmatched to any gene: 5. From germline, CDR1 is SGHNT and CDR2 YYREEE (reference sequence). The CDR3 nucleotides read TGTGCCAGCAGCTTCGGGACAGGGATTACTAACTATGGCTACACCTTC. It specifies CASSFGTGITNYGYTF. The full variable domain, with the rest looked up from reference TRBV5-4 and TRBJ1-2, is ETGVTQSPTHLIKTRGQQVTLRCSSQSGHNTVSWYQQALGQGPQFIFQYYREEENGRGNFPPRFSGLQFPNYSSELNVNALELDDSALYLCASSFGTGITNYGYTFGSGTRLTVV.

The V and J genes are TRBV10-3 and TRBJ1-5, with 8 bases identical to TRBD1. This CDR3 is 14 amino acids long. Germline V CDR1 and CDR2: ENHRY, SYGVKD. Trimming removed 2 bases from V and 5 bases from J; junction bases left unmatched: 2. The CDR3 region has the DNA TGTGCCATCAGTGAGGGGACAGGAGATCAGCCCCAGCATTTT. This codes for CAISEGTGDQPQHF.

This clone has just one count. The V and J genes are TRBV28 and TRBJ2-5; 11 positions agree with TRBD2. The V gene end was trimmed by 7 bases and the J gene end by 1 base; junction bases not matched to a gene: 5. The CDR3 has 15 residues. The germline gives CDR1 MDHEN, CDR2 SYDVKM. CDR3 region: CASNPSGGPQETQYF. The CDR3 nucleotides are TGTGCCAGCAACCCTAGCGGGGGGCCCCAAGAGACCCAGTACTTC. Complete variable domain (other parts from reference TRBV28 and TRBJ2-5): DVKVTQSSRYLVKRTGEKVFLECVQDMDHENMFWYRQDPGLGLRLIYFSYDVKMKEKGDIPEGYSVSREKKERFSLILESASTNQTSMYLCASNPSGGPQETQYFGPGTRLLVL.

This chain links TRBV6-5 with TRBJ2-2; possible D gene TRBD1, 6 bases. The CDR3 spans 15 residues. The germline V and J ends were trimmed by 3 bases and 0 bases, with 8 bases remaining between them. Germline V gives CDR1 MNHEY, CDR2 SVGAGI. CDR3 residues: CASSYNRANTGELFF. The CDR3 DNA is TGTGCCAGCAGTTATAACAGGGCGAACACCGGGGAGCTGTTTTTT.

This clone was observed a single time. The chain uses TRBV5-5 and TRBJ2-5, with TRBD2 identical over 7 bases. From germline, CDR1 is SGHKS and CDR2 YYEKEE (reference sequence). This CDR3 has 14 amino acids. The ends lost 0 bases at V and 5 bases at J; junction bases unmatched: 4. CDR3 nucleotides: TGTGCCAGCAGCTTGGCGGGGCGGGGGGAGACCCAGTACTTC. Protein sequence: CASSLAGRGETQYF.

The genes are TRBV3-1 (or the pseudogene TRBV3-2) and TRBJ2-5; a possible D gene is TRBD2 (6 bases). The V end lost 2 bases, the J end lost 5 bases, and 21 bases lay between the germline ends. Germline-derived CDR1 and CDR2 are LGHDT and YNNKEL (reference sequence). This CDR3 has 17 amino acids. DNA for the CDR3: TGTGCCAGCAGCCAAAAAATCCGGGACCCGGCGGGGGAGACCCAGTACTTC. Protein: CASSQKIRDPAGETQYF.

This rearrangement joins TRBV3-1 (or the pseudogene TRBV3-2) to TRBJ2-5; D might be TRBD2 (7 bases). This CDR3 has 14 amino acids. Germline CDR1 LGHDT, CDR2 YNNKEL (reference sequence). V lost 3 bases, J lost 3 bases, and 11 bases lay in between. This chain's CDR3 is CASSHGGRKETQYF. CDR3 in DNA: TGTGCCAGCAGCCACGGGGGGCGAAAAGAGACCCAGTACTTC.

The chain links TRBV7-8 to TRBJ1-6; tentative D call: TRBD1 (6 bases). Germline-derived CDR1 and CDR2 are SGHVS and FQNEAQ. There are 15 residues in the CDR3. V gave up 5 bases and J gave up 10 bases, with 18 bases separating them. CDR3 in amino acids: CASSIEAQGYSPLHF. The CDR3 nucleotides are TGTGCCAGCAGCATAGAGGCCCAGGGGTACTCACCCCTCCACTTT.

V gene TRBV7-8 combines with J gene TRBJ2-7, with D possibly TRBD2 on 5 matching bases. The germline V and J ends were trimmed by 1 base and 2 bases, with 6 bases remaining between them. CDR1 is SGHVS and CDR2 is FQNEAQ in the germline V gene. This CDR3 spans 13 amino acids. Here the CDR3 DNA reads TGTGCCAGCAGCTTAGTGGGAGCCTACGAGCAGTACTTC. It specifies CASSLVGAYEQYF.

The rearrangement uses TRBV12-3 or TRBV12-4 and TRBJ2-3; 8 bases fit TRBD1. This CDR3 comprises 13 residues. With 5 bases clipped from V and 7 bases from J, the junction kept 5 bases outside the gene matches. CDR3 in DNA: TGTGCCAGCAGTGACAGGGGCCAGTATACGCAGTATTTT. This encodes CASSDRGQYTQYF.

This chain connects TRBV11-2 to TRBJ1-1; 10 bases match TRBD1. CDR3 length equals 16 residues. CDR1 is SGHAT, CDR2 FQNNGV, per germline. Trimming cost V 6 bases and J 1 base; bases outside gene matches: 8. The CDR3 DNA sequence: TGTGCCAGCAGTGCCCGGGACAGGGGACCGAACACTGAAGCTTTCTTT. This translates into CASSARDRGPNTEAFF.

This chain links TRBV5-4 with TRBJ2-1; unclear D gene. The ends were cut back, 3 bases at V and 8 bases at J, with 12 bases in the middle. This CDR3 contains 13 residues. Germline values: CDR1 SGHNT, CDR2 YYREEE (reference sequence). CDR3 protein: CASSYGARYEQFF. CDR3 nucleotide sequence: TGTGCCAGCAGCTATGGAGCTAGGTATGAGCAGTTCTTC.

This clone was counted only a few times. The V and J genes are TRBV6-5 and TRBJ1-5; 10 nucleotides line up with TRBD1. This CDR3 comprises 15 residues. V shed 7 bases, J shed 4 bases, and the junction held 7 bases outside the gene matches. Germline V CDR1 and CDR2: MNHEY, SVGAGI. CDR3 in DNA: TGTGCCAGCACCCCGGGACAGGGGATGAATCAGCCCCAGCATTTT. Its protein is CASTPGQGMNQPQHF.